The 31 T cell receptor beta chains below come from one sample, sequenced in a study of blood T cell repertoires in COVID-19. Produced via immunoSEQ multiplex PCR; TCRdb's table is partial and in-frame only. Here the sample spans 30,000 to 40,000 clones, roughly 74% being singletons. Sequenced material: peripheral blood. These TCRs come from a man aged 65 to 85 with COVID-19, enrolled during active disease.

This rearrangement joins TRBV3-1 (or the pseudogene TRBV3-2) to TRBJ2-3; 11 positions match TRBD2. With 6 bases clipped from V and 3 bases from J, the junction kept 5 bases outside the gene matches. Germline V gene sequence: CDR1 LGHDT, CDR2 YNNKEL (reference sequence). This CDR3 has 15 residues. The CDR3 sequence: CASRLTSGMTDTQYF. The CDR3 region has the DNA TGTGCCAGCAGACTGACTAGCGGGATGACAGATACGCAGTATTTT.

This clone was counted only a few times. The chain combines TRBV19 with TRBJ2-5, with TRBD2 as a possible D gene (5 bases). The CDR3 sequence is 13 residues long. The ends were cut back, 8 bases at V and 2 bases at J, with 12 bases in the middle. Germline-derived CDR1 and CDR2 are LNHDA and SQIVND (reference sequence). CDR3 coding DNA: TGTGCCAGTGGGTTTACTAGTCAAGAGACCCAGTACTTC. This encodes CASGFTSQETQYF.

V gene TRBV9 combines with J gene TRBJ2-1; TRBD2 might be the D (7 bases). V was pared by 4 bases and J by 8 bases, with 25 bases between. Germline V gene lookup returns CDR1 SGDLS and CDR2 YYNGEE. This CDR3 contains 17 residues. CDR3 in amino acids: CASSSAGSGGAWDEQFF. The DNA for the CDR3 is TGTGCCAGCAGCTCCGCGGGTTCTGGGGGGGCGTGGGATGAGCAGTTCTTC.

This clone was counted a single time. The V and J genes are TRBV28 and TRBJ1-6; TRBD1 aligns across 8 bases. There are 15 residues in the CDR3. V dropped 1 base and J dropped 8; count of bases not matched to a gene: 4. The germline CDR1 and CDR2 sequences are MDHEN and SYDVKM. The DNA for the CDR3 is TGTGCCAGCAGTTTATCGGACAGGGCCTATTCACCCCTCCACTTT. Its protein product is CASSLSDRAYSPLHF. Supplemented by reference TRBV28 and TRBJ1-6, the full variable domain reads DVKVTQSSRYLVKRTGEKVFLECVQDMDHENMFWYRQDPGLGLRLIYFSYDVKMKEKGDIPEGYSVSREKKERFSLILESASTNQTSMYLCASSLSDRAYSPLHFGNGTRLTVT.

This clone appeared once. The rearrangement uses TRBV5-4 and TRBJ1-4; 9 bases agree with TRBD1. This CDR3 has 15 residues. Looked up from germline, CDR1 is SGHNT and CDR2 is YYREEE (reference sequence). V gave up 2 bases and J gave up 4 bases; unmatched junction bases: 3. This chain's CDR3 is CASSLNRGLNEKLFF. CDR3 DNA: TGTGCCAGCAGCTTAAACAGGGGGCTTAATGAAAAACTGTTTTTT.

CDR3 region: CASSDWNSYEQYF. In DNA, the CDR3 is TGTGCCAGTAGTGACTGGAACTCCTACGAGCAGTACTTC. The V call is TRBV19, the J call TRBJ2-7; D remains unclear. Germline CDR1 and CDR2: LNHDA and SQIVND (reference sequence). The CDR3 has 13 amino acids. V lost 5 bases and J lost 0, with 8 bases in between.

The CDR3 region has the DNA TGTGCCAGCAGCTTAATCCAGGGAGAGCAGTACTTC. The encoded protein is CASSLIQGEQYF. The V and J genes are TRBV5-4 and TRBJ2-7; D is perhaps TRBD1 (5 bases). Trimming shortened V by 2 bases and J by 7 bases, and 10 bases separated the two germline ends. CDR3 length: 12 amino acids. From germline, CDR1 is SGHNT and CDR2 YYREEE (reference sequence). Full variable domain (outside the CDR3, taken from reference TRBV5-4 and TRBJ2-7): ETGVTQSPTHLIKTRGQQVTLRCSSQSGHNTVSWYQQALGQGPQFIFQYYREEENGRGNFPPRFSGLQFPNYSSELNVNALELDDSALYLCASSLIQGEQYFGPGTRLTVT.

This clone has just one count. CDR3 in DNA: TGTGCCAGCAGCCAAATCGGGAATTCACCCCTCCACTTT. This translates into CASSQIGNSPLHF. The genes are TRBV28 and TRBJ1-6; no definite D call. CDR1 is MDHEN and CDR2 is SYDVKM in the germline V gene. Trimming left V 6 bases short and J 7 bases short, with 10 bases between. This CDR3 spans 13 amino acids.

This clone has only one observation. The rearrangement uses TRBV6-4 and TRBJ2-4; TRBD2 is a possible D gene (6 bases). The CDR3 is 16 amino acids. V shed 3 bases and J shed 1 base, with 13 bases lying between them. Germline V lookup: CDR1 MRHNA, CDR2 SNTAGT. The CDR3 loop is CASSEDRAGAKNIQYF. The CDR3 coding sequence is TGTGCCAGCAGTGAGGATCGGGCGGGGGCCAAAAACATTCAGTACTTC.

The V and J genes are TRBV5-8 and TRBJ1-5, with D maybe TRBD1 (6 bases). Germline V gives CDR1 SGHTS, CDR2 YDEGEE. The CDR3 is made up of 16 amino acids. With 1 base removed from V and 3 bases from J, the gap between germline ends came to 14 bases. The CDR3 DNA follows: TGTGCCAGCAGCTTGTCCCCCAGGGGTCCCAATCAGCCCCAGCATTTT. Encoded protein: CASSLSPRGPNQPQHF.

The chain uses TRBV7-2 and TRBJ2-3; a weak D match, TRBD2 (5 bases). In germline, CDR1 is SGHTA, CDR2 FQGNSA. The CDR3 is made up of 15 amino acids. With 6 bases removed from V and 1 base from J, the gap between germline ends came to 14 bases. The CDR3: CASSETVGGTDTQYF. For the CDR3, the DNA is TGTGCCAGCAGTGAAACGGTCGGGGGCACAGATACGCAGTATTTT.

V is TRBV7-2 and J is TRBJ2-5, with 9 bases fitting TRBD2. The V and J ends lost 1 base and 0 bases, in that order; junction bases with no gene match: 3. This CDR3 spans 16 amino acids. Germline CDR1 SGHTA, CDR2 FQGNSA. CDR3 sequence: CASSLEGTSHQETQYF. DNA for the CDR3: TGTGCCAGCAGCTTAGAGGGGACTAGCCACCAAGAGACCCAGTACTTC.

The rearrangement links TRBV2 to TRBJ2-7; weak D call: TRBD1 (5 bases). Looked up from germline, CDR1 is SNHLY and CDR2 is FYNNEI. CDR3 length: 12 amino acids. Deletions cut 10 bases from V and 0 bases from J, with 10 bases between. The CDR3 region has the DNA TGTGCCATGCAAGGGGTCTCCTACGAGCAGTACTTC. Residues: CAMQGVSYEQYF.

The V gene is TRBV19, the J gene TRBJ2-6; 8 nucleotides match TRBD1. This CDR3 spans 18 amino acids. The V segment lost 3 bases and the J segment 3 bases; nucleotides outside the gene matches: 10. Germline V gene sequence: CDR1 LNHDA, CDR2 SQIVND (reference sequence). CDR3: CASSIVGTGGGGANVLTF. CDR3 bases: TGTGCCAGTAGTATCGTCGGGACAGGCGGCGGTGGGGCCAACGTCCTGACTTTC.

This clone was counted a few times. The rearrangement uses TRBV3-1 (or the pseudogene TRBV3-2) and TRBJ1-1, with no clear D. From germline, CDR1 is LGHDT and CDR2 YNNKEL (reference sequence). The CDR3 runs 12 residues. With 2 bases removed from V and 11 bases from J, the gap between germline ends came to 12 bases. The CDR3 DNA reads TGTGCCAGCAGCCAATTCCGGGGTTTGGCTTTCTTT. The encoded protein is CASSQFRGLAFF.

This clone was picked up a small number of times. The rearrangement uses TRBV3-1 (or the pseudogene TRBV3-2) and TRBJ1-4, with D possibly being TRBD1 (5 bases). V was cut by 3 bases and J by 10 bases, with 12 bases left in between. The CDR3 is 13 amino acids. Per the germline V gene, CDR1 is LGHDT and CDR2 is YNNKEL (reference sequence). Written as DNA, the CDR3 is TGTGCCAGCAGCCAGACGCTGGGGGGAAAACTGTTTTTT. This codes for CASSQTLGGKLFF.

The sample holds a few counts of this clone. This chain links TRBV28 with TRBJ2-7; TRBD2 aligns across 7 bases. The V segment lost 8 bases and the J segment 0 bases; nucleotides outside the gene matches: 10. CDR3 length: 15 residues. The germline gives CDR1 MDHEN, CDR2 SYDVKM. The CDR3 bases are TGTGCCAGCGTTCCTAGCGGACTAAGCTCCTACGAGCAGTACTTC. This sequence encodes CASVPSGLSSYEQYF.

The rearrangement links TRBV5-8 to TRBJ2-3, with a possible D match to TRBD1 (5 bases). The length of the CDR3 is 14 residues. The ends were cut back, 0 bases at V and 6 bases at J, with 11 bases in the middle. Germline CDR1 SGHTS, CDR2 YDEGEE. The DNA for the CDR3 is TGTGCCAGCAGCTTGGGGATGGGGCAGGATACGCAGTATTTT. Protein sequence: CASSLGMGQDTQYF.

As to this clone: The same CDR3 can be traced to other DNA sequences in this sample. The gene calls are TRBV5-1 and TRBJ2-5, with D hard to call. In germline, CDR1 is SGHRS, CDR2 YFSETQ. This CDR3 region has 12 residues. Between the trimmed V and J ends, which lost 3 bases and 2 bases, there was a span of 5 bases. The CDR3 loop is CASSSRQETQYF. DNA of the CDR3: TGCGCCAGCAGCTCCAGACAAGAGACCCAGTACTTC.

This clone showed up just a few times. The chain recombines TRBV7-9 with TRBJ2-5; 8 nucleotides align to TRBD1. Unmatched junction bases numbered 13, after V lost 6 bases and J lost 4 bases. The CDR3 has 16 residues. The germline CDR1 and CDR2 sequences are SEHNR and FQNEAQ (reference sequence). CDR3 in amino acids: CASSQDREIWRETQYF. CDR3 sequence (DNA): TGTGCCAGCAGTCAGGACAGGGAAATATGGAGAGAGACCCAGTACTTC.

The chain carries TRBV6-1 and TRBJ2-2, with 11 bases lining up with TRBD2. In germline, CDR1 is MNHNS, CDR2 SASEGT. The trim removed 4 bases at V and 5 bases at J, leaving 12 bases unmatched. The CDR3 runs 18 residues. The CDR3 bases are TGTGCCAGCAGTGTCCCGGGACTAGCGGTTGTAAGGACCGGGGAGCTGTTTTTT. Translating it yields CASSVPGLAVVRTGELFF.

The CDR3 coding sequence is TGTGCCAGCTCACCCTCCGGGAGGGCTGGCGAGCAGTACTTC. Translated, it gives CASSPSGRAGEQYF. J is TRBJ2-7 and V is TRBV18, with TRBD2 matching over 8 bases. V lost 3 bases, J lost 6 bases, and 7 bases stayed unmatched. CDR3 size: 14 residues. Germline CDR1 is KGHSH and CDR2 is LQKENI.

The gene calls are TRBV6-4 and TRBJ1-2; D uncertain. Deletions cut 4 bases from V and 0 bases from J, with 18 bases between. In germline, CDR1 is MRHNA, CDR2 SNTAGT. The CDR3 spans 17 residues. This chain's CDR3 is CASSATLWHGANYGYTF. The CDR3 nucleotides are TGTGCCAGCAGTGCAACCCTCTGGCACGGAGCTAACTATGGCTACACCTTC.

Only a few counts were recorded for this clone. The chain is built from TRBV5-4 and TRBJ2-7, with TRBD1 matching 9 bases. Trimming cost V 4 bases and J 4 bases; bases outside gene matches: 6. Germline CDR1 is SGHNT and CDR2 is YYREEE (reference sequence). The CDR3 is made up of 14 amino acids. The CDR3 spells CASSPGQGRYEQYF. DNA for the CDR3: TGTGCCAGCAGCCCGGGACAGGGTCGATACGAGCAGTACTTC.

The J gene is TRBJ1-5, the V gene TRBV18, with D perhaps matching TRBD1 (5 bases). CDR3 length: 14 residues. V lost 3 bases to trimming and J lost 4 bases, with 10 bases between them. Germline CDR1 KGHSH, CDR2 LQKENI. DNA of the CDR3: TGTGCCAGCTCACCGTCGGGGGGAAATCAGCCCCAGCATTTT. Protein: CASSPSGGNQPQHF.

This clone turned up a few times. This sequence joins TRBV5-1 and TRBJ2-1, with D possibly being TRBD2 (6 bases). Between the trimmed V and J ends, which lost 1 base and 0 bases, there was a span of 14 bases. CDR1 and CDR2 (germline): SGHRS, YFSETQ. The CDR3 spans 17 residues. This CDR3 reads CASSLFGTGVSYNEQFF. The CDR3 DNA is TGCGCCAGCAGCTTGTTTGGAACGGGGGTCTCCTACAATGAGCAGTTCTTC. Using reference TRBV5-1 and TRBJ2-1 for the parts outside the CDR3, the full variable domain is KAGVTQTPRYLIKTRGQQVTLSCSPISGHRSVSWYQQTPGQGLQFLFEYFSETQRNKGNFPGRFSGRQFSNSRSEMNVSTLELGDSALYLCASSLFGTGVSYNEQFFGPGTRLTVL.

This rearrangement joins TRBV7-9 to TRBJ2-1, with a tentative D call TRBD2 (5 bases). The CDR3 consists of 13 residues. Germline V lookup: CDR1 SEHNR, CDR2 FQNEAQ (reference sequence). V lost 4 bases, J lost 2 bases, and 6 bases lay in between. Here the CDR3 DNA reads TGTGCCAGCAGCTCCGGGGCCTACAATGAGCAGTTCTTC. It codes for CASSSGAYNEQFF.

J is TRBJ1-2 and V is TRBV7-2; perhaps TRBD1 as D (6 bases). Germline CDR1 SGHTA, CDR2 FQGNSA. CDR3 length: 13 amino acids. Trimming removed 1 base at V and 4 bases at J, with 7 bases between. In nucleotides, the CDR3 is TGTGCCAGCAGCTTAGACAGGGTCTATGGCTACACCTTC. Amino acid sequence: CASSLDRVYGYTF.

J is TRBJ1-2 and V is TRBV5-1, with D tentatively TRBD1 (6 bases). V was clipped by 5 bases and J by 0 bases, with 17 bases between them. The CDR3 is 16 residues long. Germline V gives CDR1 SGHRS, CDR2 YFSETQ. The chain's CDR3 is CASRQDRTFTNYGYTF. The CDR3 DNA reads TGCGCCAGCAGGCAAGACAGGACCTTTACTAACTATGGCTACACCTTC. Combining the CDR3 with reference TRBV5-1 and TRBJ1-2 gives the whole variable domain KAGVTQTPRYLIKTRGQQVTLSCSPISGHRSVSWYQQTPGQGLQFLFEYFSETQRNKGNFPGRFSGRQFSNSRSEMNVSTLELGDSALYLCASRQDRTFTNYGYTFGSGTRLTVV.

This clone showed up just a few times. The rearrangement joins TRBV2 to TRBJ1-4, with D uncertain. V was pared by 5 bases and J by 13 bases, with 8 bases between. Germline CDR1 SNHLY, CDR2 FYNNEI. The CDR3 runs to 10 residues. The CDR3 region has the DNA TGTGCCAGCAGTTCTGTCAGACTGTTTTTT. This encodes CASSSVRLFF. Using reference TRBV2 and TRBJ1-4 for the parts outside the CDR3, the full variable domain is EPEVTQTPSHQVTQMGQEVILRCVPISNHLYFYWYRQILGQKVEFLVSFYNNEISEKSEIFDDQFSVERPDGSNFTLKIRSTKLEDSAMYFCASSSVRLFFGSGTQLSVL.

The CDR3 nucleotides are TGTGCCAGCAGATCCTGGTCACAGGATAAGGGCTATGGCTACACCTTC. The encoded protein is CASRSWSQDKGYGYTF. The V and J genes are TRBV6-4 and TRBJ1-2; possibly TRBD1 for D (5 bases). CDR1 MRHNA and CDR2 SNTAGT come from the germline V gene. V was shortened by 6 bases and J by 4 bases, with 21 bases between the two germline ends. This CDR3 spans 16 amino acids.